This T cell receptor beta chain was documented in a study of breast tumors, draining lymph nodes, adjacent tissues. Samples came from axillary lymph nodes draining the breast cancer. Unmatched junction bases numbered 8, after V lost 6 bases and J lost 6 bases. Germline loops: CDR1 SQVTM, CDR2 ANQGSEA. The CDR3 totals 14 residues. TCRdb reanalysed the multiplex PCR reads using MiXCR and keeps one entry per CDR3 protein. The sample holds 200,000 to 300,000 distinct CDR3 sequences, roughly 30% seen once. Specimen: axillary lymph node tissue. The V call is TRBV29-1, the J call TRBJ2-1, with 10 bases aligning to TRBD1. This TCR came from a female donor with breast cancer. Some clones in this sample may be carry-over from other donors' samples. CDR3 region: CSVLRTGGGNEQFF. CDR3 DNA sequence: TGCAGCGTACTCAGGACAGGGGGAGGCAATGAGCAGTTCTTC.